This T cell receptor (beta chain) stems from a study of PD-L1 blockade in urothelial cancer (dated by TCRdb to about 2017). In terms of the full investigation: Therapy was started around 2014 for all patients, and atezolizumab 1,200 mg was administered intravenously every 3 weeks. About 90% of the roughly 30 patients were males with bladder-origin urothelial cancer, and about 65% of the roughly 29 reported a prior smoking history. An ECOG performance status of 0 or 1 was recorded for the patients, and 0 to 3 prior chemotherapy regimens had been received by the patients. Blood samples were analyzed 3 weeks after the start of treatment (second dose) and 6 weeks after the start of treatment. A median of about 140,000 T cells and some 84,000 unique TCRs was obtained from blood samples, and a median clonality of around 0.08 was observed. The study was an exploratory multi-omic analysis of somatic, immune and clinical correlates of response to PD-L1 blockade with atezolizumab in urothelial cancer. Pretreatment tumor samples and matched peripheral blood, collected serially before and after atezolizumab treatment, underwent TCR sequencing. Durable clinical benefit meant progression-free survival longer than 6 months, and TCR features were also tested against progression-free and overall survival. In the same patients who had TCR sequencing, pretreatment tumors also underwent whole exome sequencing and RNA sequencing. Roughly 10 patients achieved durable clinical benefit and 20 did not. Some 29 patients had pretreatment blood TCR-seq, some 24 had at least one posttreatment blood collection, and some 24 had tumor TCR-seq. Broader findings and caveats from the paper: Small sample size (n ≈ 29) and many exploratory analyses mean the results are intended to be hypothesis-generating. At 3 weeks after the start of treatment, tumor-associated TCR clones in peripheral blood had expanded more in patients with durable benefit (n of about 20, p = 0.022). Improved progression-free and overall survival was found to be associated with pretreatment peripheral blood TCR clonality below the median.

Synthetic TCR analog templates were spiked into each PCR to estimate absolute template abundance from read counts. The immunoSEQ assay was used to amplify TCRbeta CDR3 regions from genomic DNA with bias-controlled V and J gene primers. Sequencing of rearranged TCRbeta segments was performed at approximately 20X coverage. Under the source paper's analysis protocol: Sequencing errors were corrected by clustering and CDR3s were annotated against IMGT to assign V, D and J genes. Out-of-frame and stop-codon sequences were excluded, and only productive TCRbeta rearrangements were used in downstream analyses. Clonality was calculated as one minus the Shannon entropy normalized by the log of the number of unique productive sequences. Fisher's exact test with Benjamini-Hochberg correction, at a threshold of adjusted p below 0.01, was used to find clones that differed between time points or between blood and tumor. TCRdb provides this immuneACCESS table in a form limited to in-frame rearrangements. Some clones are lacking; in checked studies, under half of them reflect an unresolved V gene, and why the rest are absent is not known. V and J calls and clone size are those listed in that table; D and trimming were worked out from the DNA. In this sample the table shows under 30,000 clones, roughly 89% of which occur a single time. The ten largest clones add up to around 3.3% of the sample.

This clone came up a few times. Its target antigen remains unknown. Base quality data are lacking; no much larger clone is found one base away. The cohort included 25 to 35 patients with locally advanced or metastatic urothelial carcinoma who were treated at Memorial Sloan Kettering on a trial protocol. Peripheral blood mononuclear cells were collected from each patient pretreatment and during treatment, giving between 1 and 8 total time points per patient. The Qiagen DNeasy Blood extraction kit was used to purify genomic DNA from total PBMCs and from tumor samples. PBMCs were collected pretreatment and during treatment, and were isolated and stored as previously described. CDR1 and CDR2, per the germline V gene, are MNHNS and SASEGT. After removal of 8 bases from V and 3 bases from J, the junction retains 7 bases not matched to a gene. The CDR3 runs 14 amino acids, cysteine and phenylalanine included. The DNA shown is the 42-base CDR3, in frame from base 1.

Sequenced material: PBMCs, taken around atezolizumab (anti-PD-L1) treatment. This TCR was sampled from a man aged 50 or older with urothelial cancer. The receptor chain draws on TRBV6-1 and TRBJ2-7; 10 bases in the junction line up with TRBD2. The encoded CDR3 is CASSKAGGLYEQYF. The bases read TGTGCCAGCTCAAAAGCGGGGGGGCTCTACGAGCAGTACTTC.